Detailed here is one T cell receptor (beta chain). CDR3 length equals 16 residues. V lost 5 bases to trimming and J lost 4 bases; unmatched junction nucleotides: 10. UMIs were added to TCR cDNA along with a universal primer site when it was made by 5'RACE template switching. MiXCR, run by TCRdb on the 5' RACE reads, gives a single entry per CDR3 protein. The table lists about 320,000 distinct CDR3 sequences, 4% to 5.5% of them singletons. These data originate in a study of T cells after yellow fever vaccination. The TCR was taken from a man between 18 and 35 years old who received the YFV17D yellow fever vaccine. The sequences come from PBMCs, collected 15 days after the yellow fever booster vaccination. The chain has TRBV12-3 or TRBV12-4 and TRBJ1-2, with 10 bases fitting TRBD1. The CDR3 protein is CASSQPGTGVGYGYTF. The CDR3, as DNA: TGTGCCAGCAGTCAACCCGGGACAGGGGTAGGCTATGGCTACACCTTC.